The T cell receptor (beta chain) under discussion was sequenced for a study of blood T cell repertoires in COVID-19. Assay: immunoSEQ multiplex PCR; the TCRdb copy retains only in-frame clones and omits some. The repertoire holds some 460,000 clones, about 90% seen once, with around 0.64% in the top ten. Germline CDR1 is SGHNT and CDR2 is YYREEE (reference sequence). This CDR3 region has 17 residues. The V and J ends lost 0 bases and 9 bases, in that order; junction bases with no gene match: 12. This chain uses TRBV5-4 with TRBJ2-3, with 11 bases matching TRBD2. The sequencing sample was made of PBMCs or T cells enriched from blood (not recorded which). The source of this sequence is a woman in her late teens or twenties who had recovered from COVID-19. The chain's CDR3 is CASSLDGSGGAGRTQYF. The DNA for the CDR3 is TGTGCCAGCAGCTTGGATGGTAGCGGGGGGGCGGGGCGGACGCAGTATTTT.